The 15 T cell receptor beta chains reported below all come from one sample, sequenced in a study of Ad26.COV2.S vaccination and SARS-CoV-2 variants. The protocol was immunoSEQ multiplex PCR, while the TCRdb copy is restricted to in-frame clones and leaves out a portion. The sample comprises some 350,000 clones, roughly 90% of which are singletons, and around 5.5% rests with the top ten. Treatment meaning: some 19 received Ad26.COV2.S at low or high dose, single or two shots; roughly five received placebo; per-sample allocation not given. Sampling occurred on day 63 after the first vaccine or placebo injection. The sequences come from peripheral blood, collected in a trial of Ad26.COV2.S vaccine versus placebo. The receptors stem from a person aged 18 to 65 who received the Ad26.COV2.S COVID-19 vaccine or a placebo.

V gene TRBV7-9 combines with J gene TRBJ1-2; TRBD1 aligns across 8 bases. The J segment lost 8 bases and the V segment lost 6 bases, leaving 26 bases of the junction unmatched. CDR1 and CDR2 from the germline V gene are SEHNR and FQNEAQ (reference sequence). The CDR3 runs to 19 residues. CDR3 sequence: CASSHPGPPGQVNLQGYTF. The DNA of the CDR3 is TGTGCCAGCAGTCATCCGGGCCCCCCGGGACAGGTCAACCTGCAAGGCTACACCTTC.

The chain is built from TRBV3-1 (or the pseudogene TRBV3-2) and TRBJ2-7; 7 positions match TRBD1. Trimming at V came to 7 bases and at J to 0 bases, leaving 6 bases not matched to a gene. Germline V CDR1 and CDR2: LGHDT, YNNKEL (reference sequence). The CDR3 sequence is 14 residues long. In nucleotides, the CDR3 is TGTGCCAGCACCCTGACAGGGACCTCCTACGAGCAGTACTTC. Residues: CASTLTGTSYEQYF.

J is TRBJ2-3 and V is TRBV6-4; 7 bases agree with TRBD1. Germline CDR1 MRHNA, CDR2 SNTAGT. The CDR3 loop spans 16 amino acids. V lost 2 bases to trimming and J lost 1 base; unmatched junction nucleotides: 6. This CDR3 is CASSDRGTAGTDTQYF. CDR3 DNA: TGTGCCAGCAGTGACCGTGGGACAGCGGGCACAGATACGCAGTATTTT.

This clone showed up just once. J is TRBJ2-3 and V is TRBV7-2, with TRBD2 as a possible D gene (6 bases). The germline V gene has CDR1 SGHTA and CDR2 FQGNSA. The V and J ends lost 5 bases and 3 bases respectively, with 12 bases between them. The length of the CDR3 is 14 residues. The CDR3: CASSLRLVTDTQYF. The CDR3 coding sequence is TGTGCCAGCAGCCTACGACTAGTTACAGATACGCAGTATTTT.

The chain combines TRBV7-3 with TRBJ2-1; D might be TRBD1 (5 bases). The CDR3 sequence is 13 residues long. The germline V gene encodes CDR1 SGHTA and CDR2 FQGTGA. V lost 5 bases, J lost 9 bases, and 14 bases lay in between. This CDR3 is CASSPSQDGEQFF. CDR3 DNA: TGTGCCAGCAGCCCGTCACAGGATGGTGAGCAGTTCTTC.

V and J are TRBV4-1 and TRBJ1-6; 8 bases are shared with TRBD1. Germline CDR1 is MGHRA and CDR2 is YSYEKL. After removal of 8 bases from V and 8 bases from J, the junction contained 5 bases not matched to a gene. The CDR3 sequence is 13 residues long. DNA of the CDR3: TGCGCCAGCTCTACAGGGGGTGATTCACCCCTCCACTTT. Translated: CASSTGGDSPLHF.

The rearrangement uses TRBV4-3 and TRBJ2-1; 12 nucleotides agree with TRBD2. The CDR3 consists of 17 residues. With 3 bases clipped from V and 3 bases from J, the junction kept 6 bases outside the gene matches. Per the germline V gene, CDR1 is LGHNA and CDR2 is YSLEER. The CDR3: CASSQRTSGDIYNEQFF. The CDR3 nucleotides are TGCGCCAGCAGCCAGAGGACTAGCGGGGATATCTACAATGAGCAGTTCTTC.

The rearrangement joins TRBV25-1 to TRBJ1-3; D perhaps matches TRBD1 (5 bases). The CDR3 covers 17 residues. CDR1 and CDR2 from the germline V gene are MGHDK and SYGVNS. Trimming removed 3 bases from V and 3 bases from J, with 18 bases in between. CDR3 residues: CASSEGGRPRVGNTIYF. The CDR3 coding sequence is TGTGCCAGCAGTGAGGGGGGACGTCCTAGGGTTGGAAACACCATATATTTT.

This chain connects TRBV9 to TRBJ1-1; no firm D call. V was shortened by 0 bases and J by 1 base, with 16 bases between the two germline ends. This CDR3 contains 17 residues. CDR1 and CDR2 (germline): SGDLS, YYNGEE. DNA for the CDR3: TGTGCCAGCAGCGTAGCCTACACGGAGGAGGAGAACACTGAAGCTTTCTTT. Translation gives CASSVAYTEEENTEAFF.

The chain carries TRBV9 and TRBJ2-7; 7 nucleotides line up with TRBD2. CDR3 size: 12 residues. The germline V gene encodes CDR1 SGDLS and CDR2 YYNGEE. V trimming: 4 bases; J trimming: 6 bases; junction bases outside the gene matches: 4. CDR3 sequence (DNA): TGTGCCAGCAGCCGGGGGGAGGGCGAGCAGTACTTC. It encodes CASSRGEGEQYF.

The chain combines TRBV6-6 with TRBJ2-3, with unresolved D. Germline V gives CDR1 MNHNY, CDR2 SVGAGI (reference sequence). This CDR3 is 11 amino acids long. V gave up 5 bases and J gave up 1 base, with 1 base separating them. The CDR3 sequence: CASSRTDTQYF. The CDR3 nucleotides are TGTGCCAGCAGTCGCACAGATACGCAGTATTTT.

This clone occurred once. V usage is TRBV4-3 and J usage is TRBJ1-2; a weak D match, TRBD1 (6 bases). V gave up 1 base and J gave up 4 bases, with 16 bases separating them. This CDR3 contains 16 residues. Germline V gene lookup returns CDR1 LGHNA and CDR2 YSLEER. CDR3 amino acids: CASSQGGLGGGYGYTF. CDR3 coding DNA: TGCGCCAGCAGCCAAGGGGGTCTTGGGGGCGGCTATGGCTACACCTTC.

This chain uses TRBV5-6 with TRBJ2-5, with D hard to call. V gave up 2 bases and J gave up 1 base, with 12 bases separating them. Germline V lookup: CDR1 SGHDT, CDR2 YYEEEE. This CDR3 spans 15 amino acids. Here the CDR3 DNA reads TGTGCCAGCAGCTTTAAGAGGACCACCCAAGAGACCCAGTACTTC. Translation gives CASSFKRTTQETQYF. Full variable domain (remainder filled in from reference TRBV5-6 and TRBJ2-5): DAGVTQSPTHLIKTRGQQVTLRCSPKSGHDTVSWYQQALGQGPQFIFQYYEEEERQRGNFPDRFSGHQFPNYSSELNVNALLLGDSALYLCASSFKRTTQETQYFGPGTRLLVL.

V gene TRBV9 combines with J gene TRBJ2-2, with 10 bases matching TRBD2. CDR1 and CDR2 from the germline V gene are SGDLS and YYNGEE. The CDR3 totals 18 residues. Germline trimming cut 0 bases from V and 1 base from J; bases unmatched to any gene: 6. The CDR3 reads CASSVEGSGGQNTGELFF. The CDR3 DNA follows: TGTGCCAGCAGCGTAGAGGGTAGCGGGGGGCAGAACACCGGGGAGCTGTTTTTT.

The CDR3 region has the DNA TGTGCCAGCAGCCTCGGACGGGATAATTCACCCCTCCACTTT. Translation: CASSLGRDNSPLHF. The chain is built from TRBV14 and TRBJ1-6; D unresolved. V was cut by 4 bases and J by 5 bases, with 9 bases left in between. Germline V gives CDR1 SGHDN, CDR2 FVKESK. This CDR3 has 14 amino acids.